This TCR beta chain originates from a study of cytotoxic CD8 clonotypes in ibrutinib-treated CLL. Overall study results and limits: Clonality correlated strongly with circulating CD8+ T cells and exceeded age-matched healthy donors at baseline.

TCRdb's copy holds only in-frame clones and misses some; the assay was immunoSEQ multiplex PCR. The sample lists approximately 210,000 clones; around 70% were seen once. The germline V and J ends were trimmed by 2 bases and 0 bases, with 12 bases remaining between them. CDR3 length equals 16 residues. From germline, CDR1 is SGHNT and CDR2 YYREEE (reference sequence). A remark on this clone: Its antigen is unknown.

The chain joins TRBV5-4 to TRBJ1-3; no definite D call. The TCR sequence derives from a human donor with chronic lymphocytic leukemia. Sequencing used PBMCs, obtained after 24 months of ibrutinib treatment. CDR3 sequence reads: CASSLANISSGNTIYF. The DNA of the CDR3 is TGTGCCAGCAGCTTAGCCAACATCAGCTCTGGAAACACCATATATTTT.